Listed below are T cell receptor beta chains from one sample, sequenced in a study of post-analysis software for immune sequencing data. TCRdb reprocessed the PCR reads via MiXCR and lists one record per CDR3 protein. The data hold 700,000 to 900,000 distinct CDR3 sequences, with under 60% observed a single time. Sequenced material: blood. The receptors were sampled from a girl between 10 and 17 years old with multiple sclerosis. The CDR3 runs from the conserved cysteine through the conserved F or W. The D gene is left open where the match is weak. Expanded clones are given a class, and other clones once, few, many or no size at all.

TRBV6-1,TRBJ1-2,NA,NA,TGTGCCAGCAGTGAACCAGGGTGGGGTGGCTACACCTTC,CASSEPGWGGYTF
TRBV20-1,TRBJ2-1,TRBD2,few,TGCAGTGCCCACCTAGCGGGAGGATCTAATGAGCAGTTCTTC,CSAHLAGGSNEQFF
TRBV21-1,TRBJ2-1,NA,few,TGTGCCAGCAGCAAAAACTTTGACAATGAGCAGTTCTTC,CASSKNFDNEQFF
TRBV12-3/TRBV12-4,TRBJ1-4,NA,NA,TGTGCCAGCAGTCATGGACGCCCCGGGGAAAAACTGTTTTTT,CASSHGRPGEKLFF
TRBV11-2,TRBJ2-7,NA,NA,TGTGCCAGCAGCTCCTTTGACAGCCGAGACTACGAGCAGTACTTC,CASSSFDSRDYEQYF
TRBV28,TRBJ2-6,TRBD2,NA,TGTGCCAGCAGTACCTCTAGCGGGAGAATTTCTGGGGCCAACGTCCTGACTTTC,CASSTSSGRISGANVLTF
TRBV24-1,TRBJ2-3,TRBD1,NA,TGTGCCACCAGTGAGGGGACAGTGGCGGATACGCAGTATTTT,CATSEGTVADTQYF
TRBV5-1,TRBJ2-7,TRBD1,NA,TGCGCCAGCAGCTTGGCCCCGGACAGGGGCATTTCCTACGAGCAGTACTTC,CASSLAPDRGISYEQYF
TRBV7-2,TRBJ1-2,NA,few,TGTGCCAGCAGCTTAGGGGCTGGGGTTAACTATGGCTACACCTTC,CASSLGAGVNYGYTF
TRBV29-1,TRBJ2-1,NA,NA,TGCAGCGTTGAACTCCCCACTAGTTTGGGTGAGCAGTTCTTC,CSVELPTSLGEQFF
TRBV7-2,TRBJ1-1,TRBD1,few,TGTGCCAGCAGCCCGGGACAGGTCGTACATACTGAAGCTTTCTTT,CASSPGQVVHTEAFF
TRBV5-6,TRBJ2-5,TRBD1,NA,TGTGCCAGCAGCTGGCTAGGGATCGCGACAGGGGCGGAGACCCAGTACTTC,CASSWLGIATGAETQYF
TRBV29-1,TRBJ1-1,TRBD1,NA,TGCAGCGTTGAAAACAGGGGGCTTAGCACTGAAGCTTTCTTT,CSVENRGLSTEAFF
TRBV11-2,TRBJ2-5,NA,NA,TGTGCCAGCAGCCCCCTTTCTAGCGTAACAGAGACCCAGTACTTC,CASSPLSSVTETQYF
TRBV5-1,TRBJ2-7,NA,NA,TGCGCCAGCAGATTCCGGGACTTGAACGACGAGCAGTACTTC,CASRFRDLNDEQYF
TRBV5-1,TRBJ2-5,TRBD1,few,TGCGCCAGCAGCTCGCCTGACAGGGAGCTAGACGAGACCCAGTACTTC,CASSSPDRELDETQYF
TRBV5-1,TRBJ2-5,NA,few,TGCGCCAGCAGCTTGGCCATGGTAGGACTCCAAGAGACCCAGTACTTC,CASSLAMVGLQETQYF
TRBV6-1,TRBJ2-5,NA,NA,TGTGCCAGCACCCAAAGGTGGGGTGGACAAGAGACCCAGTACTTC,CASTQRWGGQETQYF
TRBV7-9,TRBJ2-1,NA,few,TGTGCCAGCGGCTTACGACTCAGCTCCTACAATGAGCAGTTCTTC,CASGLRLSSYNEQFF
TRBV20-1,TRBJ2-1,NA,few,TGCAGCGCCTACCTGACAGGACCGACCTCGGGGAATGAGCAGTTCTTC,CSAYLTGPTSGNEQFF
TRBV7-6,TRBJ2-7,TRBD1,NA,TGTGCCAGCAGCAAAGAGACAGGGACCCCCTACGAGCAGTACTTC,CASSKETGTPYEQYF
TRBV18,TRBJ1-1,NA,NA,TGTGCCAGCTCACCAGGGGGCAAGGGGATCTCTGAAGCTTTCTTT,CASSPGGKGISEAFF
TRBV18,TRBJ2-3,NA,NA,TGTGCCAGCTCACCTTCTAGCGACTCAGATACGCAGTATTTT,CASSPSSDSDTQYF
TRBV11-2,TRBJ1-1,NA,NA,TGTGCCAGCAGCTTAGTAGCCCGCCCTGGGGCTTTCTTT,CASSLVARPGAFF